These 23 T cell receptor beta chains were all obtained from the same sample, sequenced in a study of blood T cells in healthy people across ages. Sample-barcoded 5' priming and a J-beta primer mix drove a second PCR of 7 to 11 cycles. MiXCR was run by TCRdb on the 5' RACE reads, yielding one entry per CDR3 protein. This repertoire shows some 550,000 distinct CDR3 sequences, roughly 43% found once; its top ten account for 20% to 25%. What was sequenced was blood. All receptors derive from a man older than 75 in good health.

The chain combines TRBV7-9 with TRBJ2-1, with D perhaps given as TRBD1 or TRBD2 (5 bases each). Per germline, CDR1 SEHNR and CDR2 FQNEAQ (reference sequence). V was clipped by 11 bases and J by 1 base, with 12 bases between them. The CDR3 contains 13 residues. CDR3 sequence reads: CASIGTSYNEQFF. Here the CDR3 DNA reads TGTGCCTCTATAGGGACGTCCTACAATGAGCAGTTCTTC.

This chain links TRBV7-9 with TRBJ1-4; no reliable D call. Between the trimmed V and J ends, which lost 4 bases and 0 bases, there was a span of 9 bases. The CDR3 length is 15 residues. CDR1 is SEHNR, CDR2 FQNEAQ, per germline (reference sequence). This CDR3 reads CASSSQSATNEKLFF. The CDR3 bases are TGTGCCAGCAGCTCCCAGAGTGCAACTAATGAAAAACTGTTTTTT.

The chain has TRBV7-6 and TRBJ2-7; 8 nucleotides line up with TRBD1. Germline V gives CDR1 SGHVS, CDR2 FNYEAQ. The ends lost 1 base at V and 7 bases at J; junction bases unmatched: 9. The CDR3 totals 15 residues. CDR3 sequence (DNA): TGTGCCAGCAGCTTAGAAGGGACAGGTTTTTCGGAGCAGTACTTC. The encoded protein is CASSLEGTGFSEQYF.

The chain recombines TRBV7-3 with TRBJ2-1; D uncertain. V was cut by 2 bases and J by 8 bases, with 10 bases left in between. The CDR3 runs to 13 residues. Per the germline V gene, CDR1 is SGHTA and CDR2 is FQGTGA. The DNA of the CDR3 is TGTGCCAGCAGCTTACTGGGTTTTGATGAGCAGTTCTTC. Translated, it gives CASSLLGFDEQFF.

The gene calls are TRBV7-8 and TRBJ2-1; a weak D match, TRBD2 (6 bases). The CDR3 consists of 15 residues. Trimming took off 10 bases at V and 7 bases at J, with 23 bases between the two ends. Per the germline V gene, CDR1 is SGHVS and CDR2 is FQNEAQ. DNA of the CDR3: TGTGCCACTTCACTGACTAGTAACCGGAAAAATGAGCAGTTCTTC. This sequence encodes CATSLTSNRKNEQFF.

J is TRBJ2-2 and V is TRBV9; TRBD2 matches 7 bases. The CDR3 extends over 17 amino acids. J lost 0 bases, V lost 7 bases, and 12 bases had no gene match. Germline values: CDR1 SGDLS, CDR2 YYNGEE. CDR3 region: CASSRLAVTSNTGELFF. CDR3 bases: TGTGCCAGCTCGAGGCTAGCGGTCACGTCGAACACCGGGGAGCTGTTTTTT.

This clonotype was detected once. CDR3 region: CASSYEGEDGYTF. The DNA of the CDR3 is TGTGCCAGCAGTTACGAGGGGGAGGATGGCTACACCTTC. The chain recombines TRBV6-5 with TRBJ1-2, with a tentative D call TRBD1 (6 bases). With 2 bases removed from V and 6 bases from J, the gap between germline ends came to 10 bases. The germline CDR1 and CDR2 sequences are MNHEY and SVGAGI. The CDR3 totals 13 residues.

The V gene is TRBV3-1, the J gene TRBJ2-4, with D tentatively TRBD2 (6 bases). V was pared by 1 base and J by 13 bases, with 20 bases between. This CDR3 comprises 15 residues. CDR1 and CDR2 from the germline V gene are LGHDT and YNNKEL (reference sequence). The DNA of the CDR3 is TGTGCCAGCAGCCAAGGTCCGGGGGTGGTAGGTGAGCAGTACTTC. Its translation is CASSQGPGVVGEQYF. Full variable domain (rest looked up from reference TRBV3-1 and TRBJ2-4): DTAVSQTPKYLVTQMGNDKSIKCEQNLGHDTMYWYKQDSKKFLKIMFSYNNKELIINETVPNRFSPKSPDKAHLNLHINSLELGDSAVYFCASSQGPGVVGEQYFGAGTRLSVL.

CDR3 in amino acids: CASSNEQGAIETQYF. CDR3 nucleotide sequence: TGTGCCAGCAGTAACGAACAGGGGGCGATTGAGACCCAGTACTTC. The chain carries TRBV2 and TRBJ2-5; 9 bases align to TRBD1. This CDR3 has 15 residues. Germline loops: CDR1 SNHLY, CDR2 FYNNEI. V shed 5 bases, J shed 5 bases, and the junction held 9 bases outside the gene matches.

V is TRBV5-1 and J is TRBJ2-1; D is perhaps TRBD2 (6 bases). The CDR3 totals 14 residues. CDR1 and CDR2 (germline): SGHRS, YFSETQ. V lost 3 bases, J lost 8 bases, and 15 bases lay in between. CDR3 DNA: TGCGCCAGCAGCTCAAACCTCTCGGGGGATGAGCAGTTCTTC. Protein sequence: CASSSNLSGDEQFF.

V is TRBV28 and J is TRBJ1-6; 7 nucleotides agree with TRBD1. CDR3 length: 15 amino acids. Looked up from germline, CDR1 is MDHEN and CDR2 is SYDVKM. V was pared by 3 bases and J by 12 bases, with 11 bases of the junction left unmatched. CDR3 loop: CASSFSPDRLKPLHF. CDR3 sequence (DNA): TGTGCCAGCAGTTTTTCCCCGGACAGGTTAAAACCCCTCCACTTT.

The rearrangement joins TRBV7-2 to TRBJ2-1; D unresolved. Germline V gives CDR1 SGHTA, CDR2 FQGNSA. CDR3 length equals 15 residues. V was shortened by 5 bases and J by 2 bases, with 13 bases between the two germline ends. CDR3 loop: CASSPRKLTYNEQFF. As DNA, the CDR3 is TGTGCCAGCAGCCCGCGGAAGCTAACCTACAATGAGCAGTTCTTC.

The gene calls are TRBV15 and TRBJ1-2; a weak D match, TRBD1 (5 bases). Trimming pared 0 bases from V and 4 bases from J, leaving 15 bases between. The CDR3 totals 16 residues. CDR1 LNHNV and CDR2 YYDKDF come from the germline V gene (reference sequence). The CDR3 loop reads CATSRDFGTGVYGYTF. For the CDR3, the DNA is TGTGCCACCAGCAGAGATTTTGGGACGGGGGTCTATGGCTACACCTTC.

V gene TRBV20-1 combines with J gene TRBJ2-1; D possibly matches TRBD1 or TRBD2 (5 bases each). CDR3 length equals 14 residues. V gave up 2 bases and J gave up 5 bases, with 13 bases separating them. CDR1 is DFQATT and CDR2 is SNEGSKA in the germline V gene (reference sequence). DNA of the CDR3: TGCAGTGCTAGACCCCCTGGGGGAGACAATGAGCAGTTCTTC. Its protein is CSARPPGGDNEQFF.

This clonotype was observed many times. The chain links TRBV4-2 to TRBJ2-3; 9 nucleotides align to TRBD2. Germline-derived CDR1 and CDR2 are LGHNA and YNFKEQ. The CDR3 loop spans 17 amino acids. With V trimmed by 0 bases and J by 7 bases, 11 bases remained unmatched. CDR3 DNA sequence: TGTGCCAGCAGCCAAGATCCACCCGCGGGAGGGAAGAATACGCAGTATTTT. It specifies CASSQDPPAGGKNTQYF.

J is TRBJ2-3 and V is TRBV12-3 or TRBV12-4, with 7 bases that match TRBD2. This CDR3 has 16 residues. Germline trimming cut 6 bases from V and 6 bases from J; bases unmatched to any gene: 15. The CDR3 nucleotides read TGTGCCAGCAGCCCGGGACTACCCGGCTCATCGGATACGCAGTATTTT. It codes for CASSPGLPGSSDTQYF.

V and J are TRBV18 and TRBJ1-5; tentatively, D is TRBD1 (6 bases). V dropped 5 bases and J dropped 1 base, with 21 bases sitting between them. Germline V CDR1 and CDR2: KGHSH, LQKENI. The CDR3 contains 18 residues. CDR3 sequence reads: CASSKGGRNEASNQPQHF. The CDR3 DNA is TGTGCCAGCTCAAAGGGGGGCAGGAACGAGGCGAGCAATCAGCCCCAGCATTTT.

The chain combines TRBV7-9 with TRBJ2-2; the D gene is possibly TRBD1 (7 bases). The CDR3 is 15 amino acids. V gave up 5 bases and J gave up 4 bases, with 14 bases separating them. Germline-derived CDR1 and CDR2 are SEHNR and FQNEAQ (reference sequence). The CDR3 here is CASSQGGRVTGELFF. The CDR3 DNA reads as TGTGCCAGCAGCCAGGGGGGCCGGGTCACCGGGGAGCTGTTTTTT.

The chain carries TRBV12-3 or TRBV12-4 and TRBJ1-2; 8 nucleotides match TRBD1. The V gene end was trimmed by 2 bases and the J gene end by 4 bases; junction bases not matched to a gene: 3. This CDR3 spans 14 amino acids. In DNA, the CDR3 is TGTGCCAGCAGTTTACCCGGGACAGGCTATGGCTACACCTTC. It codes for CASSLPGTGYGYTF.

This clonotype was counted between two and nine times. V is TRBV7-2 and J is TRBJ2-1; TRBD2 matches at 8 bases. There are 15 residues in the CDR3. Germline CDR1 is SGHTA and CDR2 is FQGNSA. V lost 4 bases and J lost 7; bases outside the gene matches: 9. The CDR3 is CASSSQHGLANEQFF. The CDR3 DNA reads TGTGCCAGCAGCTCACAGCACGGACTAGCAAATGAGCAGTTCTTC.

This clonotype was observed a few times. This chain links TRBV20-1 with TRBJ2-7; TRBD1 aligns across 10 bases. J lost 0 bases, V lost 4 bases, and 3 bases had no gene match. The V gene's germline CDR1 is DFQATT and CDR2 SNEGSKA (reference sequence). This CDR3 comprises 14 residues. CDR3 protein: CSATGQGSSYEQYF. The CDR3 DNA follows: TGCAGTGCTACGGGACAGGGGAGCTCCTACGAGCAGTACTTC.

In its sample, this clonotype was seen a few times. The V gene is TRBV10-3, the J gene TRBJ2-5, with TRBD1 matching over 7 bases. The germline CDR1 and CDR2 sequences are ENHRY and SYGVKD. Unmatched junction bases numbered 9, after V lost 4 bases and J lost 4 bases. The CDR3 consists of 15 residues. CDR3 loop: CAISARQGRGETQYF. The CDR3, as DNA: TGTGCCATCAGTGCTAGACAGGGCCGAGGAGAGACCCAGTACTTC.

This clonotype appeared once. This sequence joins TRBV18 and TRBJ1-5; D is unclear. Trimming took 1 base from V and 7 from J, leaving 14 bases between them. The CDR3 has 15 amino acids. Germline CDR1 KGHSH, CDR2 LQKENI. The CDR3 protein is CASSPQEVGGQPQHF. In DNA, the CDR3 is TGTGCCAGCTCACCACAGGAGGTAGGAGGGCAGCCCCAGCATTTT.